This T cell receptor (beta chain) emerged from a study of T cells after yellow fever vaccination. TCRdb recomputed calls from the 5' RACE reads with MiXCR, one row per CDR3 protein. The table lists under 250,000 distinct CDR3 sequences, less than 9% of them singletons. There are a few counts of this clonotype. Its antigen is unknown. The V and J ends lost 6 bases and 8 bases respectively, with 16 bases between them. This CDR3 comprises 13 residues. Germline values: CDR1 MNHNS, CDR2 SASEGT. Points from the study as a whole: A large majority of primary-vaccination clones showed up again after the booster (around 96% CD4, around 85% CD8).

The sample here was CD4+ T cells sorted from PBMCs, taken 15 days after the yellow fever booster vaccination. The receptor's source is a man younger than 45 who received the YFV17D yellow fever vaccine. The V call is TRBV6-1, the J call TRBJ1-2; D is possibly TRBD1 (6 bases). CDR3 loop: CASSIDRSSGYTF. CDR3 nucleotides: TGTGCCAGCAGCATCGACAGGTCGTCCGGCTACACCTTC.